These 16 T cell receptor beta chains originate from one sample sequenced in a study of T-cell memory formation after mild COVID-19. TCRdb reprocessed the 5' RACE reads via MiXCR and lists one record per CDR3 protein. This sample has about 88,000 distinct CDR3 sequences, with around 27% found just once. Sequencing was performed on PBMCs or a T cell subset sorted from them (not recorded which). The receptors were gathered from a man aged 18 to 29 who had mild COVID-19 (a few samples of this study predate the infection). Cell type and time point are not known.

This clonotype was seen more than once but under ten times. The chain employs TRBV4-1 and TRBJ2-7, with D perhaps assigned TRBD1 or TRBD2 (5 bases each). The germline V and J ends were trimmed by 4 bases and 0 bases, with 13 bases remaining between them. Germline values: CDR1 MGHRA, CDR2 YSYEKL. CDR3 size: 15 residues. CDR3 in amino acids: CASSRVRDRSYEQYF. The CDR3 DNA follows: TGCGCCAGCAGCCGGGTCCGGGACCGCTCCTACGAGCAGTACTTC.

This clonotype has only a few counts. The chain links TRBV9 to TRBJ2-1; TRBD2 is a possible D gene (7 bases). Trimming pared 4 bases from V and 5 bases from J, leaving 25 bases between. The CDR3 sequence is 18 residues long. Germline V gives CDR1 SGDLS, CDR2 YYNGEE. The CDR3 sequence: CASSRFGGAGAYDNEQFF. The CDR3 bases are TGTGCCAGCAGCCGTTTCGGCGGGGCGGGGGCGTACGACAATGAGCAGTTCTTC.

The chain joins TRBV12-3 or TRBV12-4 to TRBJ1-2; tentative D call: TRBD1 (6 bases). V was clipped by 6 bases and J by 2 bases, with 10 bases between them. The CDR3 loop spans 13 amino acids. The CDR3 DNA follows: TGTGCCAGCAGCCACGGACAGAACTATGGCTACACCTTC. As protein: CASSHGQNYGYTF.

The chain links TRBV4-1 to TRBJ2-3, with 8 bases aligning to TRBD1. The CDR3 runs 22 residues. CDR1 is MGHRA and CDR2 is YSYEKL in the germline V gene. V dropped 1 base and J dropped 3; count of bases not matched to a gene: 24. In DNA, the CDR3 is TGCGCCAGCAGCCAAGGAATGGTTTCAGAACCAGGGACAGGCCCTTTGACAGATACGCAGTATTTT. Translation gives CASSQGMVSEPGTGPLTDTQYF.

The table lists this clonotype with a few counts. The gene calls are TRBV9 and TRBJ1-6; D gene unclear. CDR3 length: 13 residues. V was shortened by 6 bases and J by 10 bases, with 14 bases between the two germline ends. The germline V gene encodes CDR1 SGDLS and CDR2 YYNGEE. The DNA of the CDR3 is TGTGCCAGCACGGAAACTTTCGACTCACCCCTCCACTTT. Encoded protein: CASTETFDSPLHF.

V and J are TRBV6-5 and TRBJ2-2; D possibly corresponds to TRBD1 (7 bases). Trimming removed 0 bases from V and 3 bases from J, with 11 bases in between. The CDR3 spans 16 residues. CDR1 and CDR2 (germline): MNHEY, SVGAGI. In DNA form, the CDR3 reads TGTGCCAGCAGTTACTCAGCAGGGGGGCACACCGGGGAGCTGTTTTTT. This codes for CASSYSAGGHTGELFF.

CDR3 sequence: CSVEADFYTGELFF. CDR3 DNA: TGCAGCGTTGAAGCCGATTTCTACACCGGGGAGCTGTTTTTT. V gene TRBV29-1 combines with J gene TRBJ2-2; unclear D gene. Germline CDR1 is SQVTM and CDR2 is ANQGSEA. V lost 1 base, J lost 3 bases, and 9 bases lay in between. The CDR3 has 14 residues.

This clonotype was counted a single time. V is TRBV24-1 and J is TRBJ2-1; the D gene is possibly TRBD2 (7 bases). Germline CDR1 reads KGHDR; CDR2 reads SFDVKD. This CDR3 is built from 15 residues. Trimming took 7 bases from V and 2 from J, leaving 14 bases between them. The CDR3, as DNA: TGTGCCACCAGCACTGGGGGGGACACCTACAATGAGCAGTTCTTC. Amino acids: CATSTGGDTYNEQFF.

This clonotype has just a few counts. V and J are TRBV4-2 and TRBJ2-7, with 8 bases that match TRBD2. J was trimmed by 3 bases and V by 4 bases; bases with no gene match: 11. The CDR3 sequence is 16 residues long. Germline CDR1 and CDR2: LGHNA and YNFKEQ. CDR3 amino acids: CASSLRPRAGGYEQYF. CDR3 sequence (DNA): TGTGCCAGCAGCCTCCGCCCGAGGGCGGGGGGCTACGAGCAGTACTTC.

The rearrangement joins TRBV20-1 to TRBJ1-2, with 8 bases that match TRBD1. Germline V lookup: CDR1 DFQATT, CDR2 SNEGSKA (reference sequence). The CDR3 contains 13 residues. V was pared by 5 bases and J by 4 bases, with 6 bases of the junction left unmatched. The CDR3 reads CSAHKTGAYGYTF. CDR3 nucleotide sequence: TGCAGTGCTCATAAGACAGGGGCCTATGGCTACACCTTC.

This clonotype was detected only a few times. The rearrangement links TRBV4-3 to TRBJ2-7, with 8 positions matching TRBD2. CDR3 length equals 16 residues. Germline V gives CDR1 LGHNA, CDR2 YSLEER. V was pared by 0 bases and J by 1 base, with 5 bases of the junction left unmatched. CDR3: CASSQEASGGSYEQYF. As DNA, the CDR3 is TGCGCCAGCAGCCAAGAAGCAAGCGGGGGTTCCTACGAGCAGTACTTC.

The V and J genes are TRBV14 and TRBJ2-2; perhaps TRBD1 as D (6 bases). With 1 base removed from V and 0 bases from J, the gap between germline ends came to 9 bases. Germline loops: CDR1 SGHDN, CDR2 FVKESK. The CDR3 is 16 amino acids. CDR3 residues: CASSQGTGPNTGELFF. DNA for the CDR3: TGTGCCAGCAGCCAAGGAACAGGGCCGAACACCGGGGAGCTGTTTTTT.

In this sample, this clonotype turned up a few times. This chain joins TRBV5-5 and TRBJ2-7; 9 bases match TRBD2. Unmatched junction bases numbered 6, after V lost 5 bases and J lost 0 bases. The CDR3 runs to 15 residues. Germline CDR1 SGHKS, CDR2 YYEKEE (reference sequence). CDR3 nucleotides: TGTGCCAGCAGTCTGGCGGGGGGGCCCTCCTACGAGCAGTACGTC. Its translation: CASSLAGGPSYEQYV.

This clonotype has a count of ten or more. The rearrangement uses TRBV4-1 and TRBJ2-1; no reliable D call. Germline CDR1 MGHRA, CDR2 YSYEKL. The CDR3 totals 13 residues. Trimming shortened V by 1 base and J by 4 bases, and 5 bases separated the two germline ends. CDR3 in DNA: TGCGCCAGCAGCCAAGTTGAGTACAATGAGCAGTTCTTC. This gives the protein CASSQVEYNEQFF.

This clonotype showed up just a few times. The CDR3 DNA reads TGTGCCAGCAGCCCGGCCGGGGGTAGCTCCTACGAGCAGTACGTC. This translates into CASSPAGGSSYEQYV. The V gene is TRBV5-5, the J gene TRBJ2-7, with D maybe TRBD2 (6 bases). V was shortened by 4 bases and J by 0 bases, with 14 bases between the two germline ends. The CDR3 length is 15 residues. The germline CDR1 and CDR2 sequences are SGHKS and YYEKEE (reference sequence).

This clonotype was seen a handful of times. This chain joins TRBV11-2 and TRBJ2-1, with 9 bases fitting TRBD2. This CDR3 comprises 17 residues. Germline CDR1 SGHAT, CDR2 FQNNGV. J was trimmed by 7 bases and V by 2 bases; bases with no gene match: 12. The CDR3 loop reads CASSLTLAGPQENEQFF. Here the CDR3 DNA reads TGTGCCAGCAGCTTAACGCTAGCGGGGCCCCAGGAGAATGAGCAGTTCTTC.